A selection of T cell receptor beta chains follows, all from one sample in a study of blood T cell repertoires in COVID-19. Method: immunoSEQ multiplex PCR; TCRdb's copy keeps in-frame clones and lacks some. This sample has 270,000 or so clones, with roughly 84% found just once. Source material: peripheral blood. The receptors come from a human donor with COVID-19, enrolled during active disease. The donor label of this sample is uncertain. Both conserved end residues are part of each CDR3. D genes are given only for firm matches. Not every row has a clone size; where given, it reads once, few, many or a size class.

j_call	v_call	d_call	clone_size	cdr3_aa	cdr3_nt
TRBJ2-7	TRBV28	.	.	CASSPSRLALDYEQYF	TGTGCCAGCAGTCCCTCGCGCCTAGCTTTGGACTACGAGCAGTACTTC
TRBJ1-2	TRBV29-1	TRBD1	.	CSDYRGLHGYTF	TGCAGCGATTACAGGGGATTGCATGGCTACACCTTC
TRBJ2-1	TRBV18	TRBD2	few	CASSPSRIGLAVNNEQFF	TGTGCCAGCTCACCGTCCAGGATTGGCCTAGCGGTAAACAATGAGCAGTTCTTC
TRBJ2-1	TRBV11-2	.	once	CASSLGTGVSYNEQFF	TGTGCCAGCAGCTTAGGTACCGGGGTCTCCTACAATGAGCAGTTCTTC
TRBJ2-5	TRBV7-9	.	.	CASSSRPGETQYF	TGTGCCAGCAGCTCCCGCCCCGGGGAGACCCAGTACTTC
TRBJ1-1	TRBV6-1	TRBD1	.	CASSERDRDNTEAFF	TGTGCCAGCAGTGAGAGAGACAGGGACAACACTGAAGCTTTCTTT
TRBJ1-5	TRBV5-1	.	.	CASSLEGRDFNQPQHF	TGCGCCAGCAGCTTGGAGGGCAGGGACTTCAATCAGCCCCAGCATTTT
TRBJ2-5	TRBV3-1/TRBV3-2	TRBD2	.	CASSQDGTSKETQYF	TGTGCCAGCAGCCAAGATGGGACTAGCAAAGAGACCCAGTACTTC
TRBJ1-1	TRBV20-1	TRBD1	.	CSASGPWTGGAETEAFF	TGCAGTGCTAGTGGGCCCTGGACAGGGGGCGCTGAGACTGAAGCTTTCTTT
TRBJ1-2	TRBV11-2	TRBD1	.	CASSLAGDRGYGYTF	TGTGCCAGCAGCTTAGCCGGGGACAGGGGCTATGGCTACACCTTC
TRBJ1-5	TRBV5-1	TRBD1	.	CASSPTGTGNQPQHF	TGCGCCAGCAGCCCTACCGGGACAGGCAATCAGCCCCAGCATTTT
TRBJ1-6	TRBV27	.	.	CASSPQKILQGSSYNSPLHF	TGTGCCAGCAGCCCTCAAAAAATTCTACAGGGAAGCTCCTATAATTCACCCCTCCACTTT
TRBJ1-2	TRBV29-1	TRBD1	.	CSVPQGADYGYTF	TGCAGCGTCCCACAGGGGGCGGACTATGGCTACACCTTC
TRBJ1-2	TRBV7-9	.	.	CASSLGRRKNYGYTF	TGTGCCAGCAGCTTAGGCAGGAGGAAGAACTATGGCTACACCTTC
TRBJ1-3	TRBV6-5	.	.	CASSYFRGSGNTIYF	TGTGCCAGCAGTTACTTCAGGGGCTCTGGAAACACCATATATTTT
TRBJ1-2	TRBV12-3/TRBV12-4	TRBD1	.	CASSTDRGQGYTF	TGTGCCAGCAGTACCGACAGGGGGCAGGGCTACACCTTC
TRBJ1-2	TRBV10-3	TRBD1	.	CAISQDRETDGYTF	TGTGCCATCAGCCAAGACAGGGAAACGGATGGCTACACCTTC
TRBJ2-6	TRBV5-1	.	.	CACRGRVGANVLTF	TGCGCCTGTAGGGGCAGGGTTGGGGCCAACGTCCTGACTTTC
TRBJ2-1	TRBV14	TRBD2	.	CASSRAGGRGEQFF	TGTGCCAGCAGCCGAGCGGGAGGGCGGGGGGAGCAGTTCTTC
TRBJ1-3	TRBV9	.	.	CASSVVPSSGNTIYF	TGTGCCAGCAGCGTAGTCCCGAGCTCTGGAAACACCATATATTTT
TRBJ2-2	TRBV7-9	TRBD1	.	CASSLAGTGGTGELFF	TGTGCCAGCAGCTTAGCCGGGACAGGCGGCACCGGGGAGCTGTTTTTT
TRBJ1-2	TRBV3-1/TRBV3-2	.	.	CASSPTGYYGYTF	TGTGCCAGCAGCCCAACAGGGTACTATGGCTACACCTTC
TRBJ2-2	TRBV7-3	TRBD2	.	CASSLNSASGRAGAGELFF	TGTGCCAGCAGCTTAAATTCTGCTAGCGGGAGGGCCGGGGCCGGGGAGCTGTTTTTT
TRBJ1-5	TRBV3-1/TRBV3-2	TRBD1	.	CASSGTGGQPQHF	TGTGCCAGCAGCGGGACAGGGGGTCAGCCCCAGCATTTT
TRBJ2-5	TRBV7-7	TRBD1	.	CASSSPPGGGETQYF	TGTGCTAGCAGCTCTCCCCCAGGGGGCGGAGAGACCCAGTACTTC
TRBJ2-7	TRBV9	.	.	CASSVGGTVNYEQYF	TGTGCCAGCAGCGTAGGAGGGACTGTGAACTACGAGCAGTACTTC
TRBJ2-2	TRBV5-1	TRBD2	.	CASSLQGLSNTGELFF	TGCGCCAGCAGCTTGCAGGGACTATCGAACACCGGGGAGCTGTTTTTT
TRBJ2-1	TRBV5-1	TRBD2	.	CASSGAGLAGGSYNEQFF	TGCGCCAGCAGCGGGGCGGGACTAGCGGGAGGATCCTACAATGAGCAGTTCTTC
TRBJ1-4	TRBV3-1/TRBV3-2	TRBD1	.	CASSPPRQGAGEKLFF	TGTGCCAGCAGCCCCCCCCGACAGGGGGCAGGGGAAAAACTGTTTTTT
TRBJ2-3	TRBV29-1	TRBD2	.	CSVEGTSGADTQYF	TGCAGCGTTGAAGGGACTAGCGGTGCAGATACGCAGTATTTT
TRBJ2-3	TRBV3-1/TRBV3-2	.	few	CASSQDTLPTDTQYF	TGTGCCAGCAGCCAAGATACTCTCCCCACAGATACGCAGTATTTT
TRBJ2-7	TRBV3-1/TRBV3-2	.	.	CASSPQVPSEQYF	TGTGCCAGCAGCCCACAGGTGCCCAGCGAGCAGTACTTC
TRBJ2-2	TRBV9	.	.	CASSVASLGHPTGELFF	TGTGCCAGCAGCGTAGCCAGTTTGGGACACCCCACCGGGGAGCTGTTTTTT
TRBJ2-5	TRBV19	TRBD1	.	CASRGTGVETQYF	TGTGCCAGTAGGGGGACAGGGGTTGAGACCCAGTACTTC
TRBJ2-5	TRBV27	.	.	CASSFSGGKTQYF	TGTGCCAGCAGCTTCTCGGGTGGAAAGACCCAGTACTTC
TRBJ2-5	TRBV10-3	TRBD2	.	CAISESGTSGSRKTQYF	TGTGCCATCAGTGAGTCTGGGACTAGCGGGAGCAGGAAGACCCAGTACTTC
TRBJ2-4	TRBV3-1/TRBV3-2	.	.	CASSQESVNIQYF	TGTGCCAGCAGCCAAGAAAGCGTAAACATTCAGTACTTC
TRBJ1-5	TRBV19	TRBD1	.	CASSRGQTLGNQPQHF	TGTGCCAGTAGTAGGGGACAGACGTTGGGCAATCAGCCCCAGCATTTT
TRBJ2-5	TRBV20-1	.	.	CSASLASETQYF	TGCAGTGCTAGTCTAGCGTCGGAGACCCAGTACTTC
TRBJ1-4	TRBV18	TRBD1	.	CASSPQVPGQGGEKLFF	TGTGCCAGCTCACCTCAAGTCCCGGGACAGGGTGGTGAAAAACTGTTTTTT
TRBJ1-4	TRBV10-2	.	.	CASSPRGGWEKLFF	TGCGCCAGCTCCCCGCGCGGGGGTTGGGAAAAACTGTTTTTT
TRBJ1-1	TRBV28	.	.	CAGSFYPKAFF	TGTGCCGGCAGTTTCTACCCGAAGGCTTTCTTT
TRBJ1-2	TRBV19	TRBD1	once	CASSHTGAGIYGYTF	TGTGCCAGTAGTCACACAGGGGCCGGGATTTATGGCTACACCTTC
TRBJ1-1	TRBV7-2	.	.	CASSPQGTNTEAFF	TGTGCCAGCAGCCCACAGGGTACTAACACTGAAGCTTTCTTT
TRBJ2-7	TRBV6-5	.	.	CASDQRGSYEQYF	TGTGCCAGCGACCAGAGGGGGTCCTACGAGCAGTACTTC
TRBJ2-7	TRBV28	.	.	CASRWRRGPHEQYF	TGTGCCAGCAGATGGAGGAGGGGCCCGCACGAGCAGTACTTC
TRBJ2-5	TRBV6-1	TRBD2	.	CASSGGTSGYQETQYF	TGTGCCAGCAGTGGTGGGACTAGCGGGTACCAAGAGACCCAGTACTTC
TRBJ2-7	TRBV28	TRBD1	.	CASNLGTAGGYEQYF	TGTGCCAGCAACTTAGGGACAGCTGGGGGTTACGAGCAGTACTTC
TRBJ2-3	TRBV18	TRBD1	few	CASSSRTGPTDTQYF	TGTGCCAGCTCATCCCGGACAGGGCCCACAGATACGCAGTATTTT
TRBJ1-2	TRBV28	TRBD1	few	CASSLAGTGGRGYTF	TGTGCCAGCAGTTTAGCCGGGACAGGGGGTCGGGGCTACACCTTC
TRBJ2-5	TRBV6-5	.	.	CASSIDRQETQYF	TGTGCCAGCAGTATCGACAGGCAAGAGACCCAGTACTTC
TRBJ1-1	TRBV6-5	TRBD1	.	CASSQRTGEAFF	TGTGCCAGCAGCCAACGGACAGGGGAAGCTTTCTTT
TRBJ2-7	TRBV2	.	.	CASSETRDSYEQYF	TGTGCCAGCAGTGAAACTAGGGACTCCTACGAGCAGTACTTC
TRBJ1-5	TRBV29-1	TRBD1	.	CSVAGGSNQPQHF	TGCAGCGTTGCAGGGGGTAGCAATCAGCCCCAGCATTTT
TRBJ2-6	TRBV9	.	.	CASSEWLFSGANVLTF	TGTGCCAGCAGCGAGTGGCTGTTCTCTGGGGCCAACGTCCTGACTTTC
TRBJ1-1	TRBV6-4	.	.	CASSIDRGTEAFF	TGTGCCAGCAGTATCGACAGAGGCACTGAAGCTTTCTTT
TRBJ2-4	TRBV28	.	.	CASSWSFRDIQYF	TGTGCCAGCAGTTGGTCGTTTAGAGACATTCAGTACTTC
TRBJ1-6	TRBV21-1	.	once	CASSNDREEGKRPLHF	TGTGCCAGCAGCAATGACAGGGAGGAGGGGAAGAGACCCCTCCACTTT